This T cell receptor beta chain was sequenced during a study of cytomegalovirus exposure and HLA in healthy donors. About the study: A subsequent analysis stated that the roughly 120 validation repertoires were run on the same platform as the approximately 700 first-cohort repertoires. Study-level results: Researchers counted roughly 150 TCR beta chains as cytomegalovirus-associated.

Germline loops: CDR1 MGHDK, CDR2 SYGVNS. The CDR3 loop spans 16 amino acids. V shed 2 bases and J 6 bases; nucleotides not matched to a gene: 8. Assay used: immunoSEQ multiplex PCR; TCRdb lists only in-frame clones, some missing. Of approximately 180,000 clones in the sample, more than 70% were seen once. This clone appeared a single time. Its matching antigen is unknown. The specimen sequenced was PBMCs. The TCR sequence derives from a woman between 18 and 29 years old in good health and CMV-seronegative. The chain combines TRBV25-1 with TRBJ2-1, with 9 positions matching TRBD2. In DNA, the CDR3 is TGTGCCAGCAGTGAACGGGGCGGGGGGGCTCCCAATGAGCAGTTCTTC. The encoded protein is CASSERGGGAPNEQFF.